This T cell receptor beta chain comes out of a study of shared clonotypes between healthy human individuals. Study conclusions and caveats: Compared with memory subsets, naive subsets generally had larger estimated richness.

The protocol was immunoSEQ multiplex PCR, while the TCRdb copy is restricted to in-frame clones and leaves out a portion. This sample has some 2,500,000 clones; 93% occur once, and the top ten carry about 0.39%. CDR3 length: 11 amino acids. V gave up 6 bases and J gave up 6 bases, with 9 bases separating them. Germline V gene sequence: CDR1 DFQATT, CDR2 SNEGSKA (reference sequence). The CD4+ fraction was divided into a CD45RA+ naive subset and a CD45RA-negative memory subset. On this clone itself: Its antigen is currently unknown. Different DNA sequences within this sample yield the same CDR3.

Material: naive CD4+ T cells from PBMCs. Subset in this sample: CD45RA+ positively selected. J is TRBJ2-1 and V is TRBV20-1; unclear D gene. The sequence derives from a young man in good health. Some clones in this sample may be carry-over from other donors' samples. This CDR3 reads CSASPTNEQFF. The CDR3 coding sequence is TGCAGTGCCAGTCCCACCAATGAGCAGTTCTTC.